What follows describes a single T cell receptor (beta chain). This entry comes from a study of CD8+ T cells in alopecia areata. Extracted from the samples, RNA was reverse transcribed into cDNA to serve as the sequencing template. The protocol was immunoSEQ multiplex PCR, while the TCRdb copy is restricted to in-frame clones and leaves out a portion. The data contain over 150,000 clones, roughly three fifths of them seen just once; the ten biggest clones take up nearly 5%. CDR1 is MNHEY and CDR2 is SVGAGI in the germline V gene. The CDR3 is 15 amino acids. Trimming took 5 bases from V and 7 from J, leaving 20 bases between them.

The gene calls are TRBV6-5 and TRBJ1-1; the D gene is possibly TRBD1 (6 bases). The sequencing sample was made of CD8+ T cells sorted from blood. The clonotype was recovered from a human donor in good health. CDR3 loop: CASSAGEGGFSEAFF. Here the CDR3 DNA reads TGTGCCAGCAGTGCCGGGGAAGGGGGATTCAGTGAAGCTTTCTTT.